One and the same sample provided the 3 T cell receptor beta chains below, sequenced in a study of Ad26.COV2.S vaccination and SARS-CoV-2 variants (dated by TCRdb to the early 2020s). Read against the paper, the sample's treatment or condition label means: some 20 received Ad26.COV2.S at low or high dose, single or two shots; 5 received placebo; per-sample allocation not given. Repertoires of vaccine and placebo recipients were sequenced from samples collected on day 63 after the first injection. Libraries were made using the immunoSEQ multiplex PCR assay. TCRdb limited this immuneACCESS table to in-frame rearrangements with V and J called. A share of clones is missing; checked studies link under half to unresolved V genes, and the rest is unexplained. Counted in this sample were roughly 450,000 clones; approximately 90% of them appeared once. The leading ten clones occupy 12% of the sample. Specimen: peripheral blood, collected in a trial of Ad26.COV2.S vaccine versus placebo. All receptors derive from a person between 18 and 65 years old who received the Ad26.COV2.S COVID-19 vaccine or a placebo.

The chain carries TRBV3-1 (or the pseudogene TRBV3-2) and TRBJ2-7, with 11 bases identical to TRBD2. This CDR3 comprises 16 residues. The V gene's germline CDR1 is LGHDT and CDR2 YNNKEL (reference sequence). V lost 0 bases, J lost 7 bases, and 8 bases stayed unmatched. In nucleotides, the CDR3 is TGTGCCAGCAGCCAAGAGGTAGCGGGGGGGACTAGGGAGCAGTACTTC. Its protein product is CASSQEVAGGTREQYF.

The chain uses TRBV27 and TRBJ1-5; tentatively, D is TRBD1 (5 bases). The V end was cut by 6 bases, the J end by 3 bases, with 12 bases between. Per germline, CDR1 MNHEY and CDR2 SMNVEV (reference sequence). CDR3 length equals 14 residues. CDR3 in DNA: TGTGCCAGCAGCCTCACAGGTCCCAATCAGCCCCAGCATTTT. Encoded protein: CASSLTGPNQPQHF.

V gene TRBV6-6 combines with J gene TRBJ1-5; D call uncertain. Per the germline V gene, CDR1 is MNHNY and CDR2 is SVGAGI (reference sequence). The CDR3 contains 14 residues. The V end was cut by 2 bases, the J end by 6 bases, with 11 bases between. CDR3 residues: CASSYGVSGQPQHF. The CDR3 region has the DNA TGTGCCAGCAGTTACGGGGTGTCGGGTCAGCCCCAGCATTTT.